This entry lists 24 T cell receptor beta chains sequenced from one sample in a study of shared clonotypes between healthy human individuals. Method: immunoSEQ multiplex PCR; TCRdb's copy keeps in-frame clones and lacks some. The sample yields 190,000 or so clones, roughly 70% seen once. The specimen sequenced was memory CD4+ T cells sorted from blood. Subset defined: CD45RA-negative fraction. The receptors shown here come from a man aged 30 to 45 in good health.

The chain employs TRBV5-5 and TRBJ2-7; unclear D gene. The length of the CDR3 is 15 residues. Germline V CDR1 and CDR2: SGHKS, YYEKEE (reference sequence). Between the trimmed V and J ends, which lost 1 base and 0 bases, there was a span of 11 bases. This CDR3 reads CASSLSPIDSYEQYF. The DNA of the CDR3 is TGTGCCAGCAGCTTGTCGCCGATCGACTCCTACGAGCAGTACTTC.

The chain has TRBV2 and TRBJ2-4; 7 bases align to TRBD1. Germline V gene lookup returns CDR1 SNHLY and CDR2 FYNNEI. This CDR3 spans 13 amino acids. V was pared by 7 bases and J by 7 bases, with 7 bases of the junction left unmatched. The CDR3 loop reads CASMDRTANIQYF. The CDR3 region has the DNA TGTGCCAGCATGGACAGGACAGCCAACATTCAGTACTTC.

DNA for the CDR3: TGTGCCAGCAGCCCGCCCCGGGAGAAAACAGATACGCAGTATTTT. Residues: CASSPPREKTDTQYF. The chain links TRBV11-2 to TRBJ2-3; perhaps TRBD2 as D (6 bases). The CDR3 extends over 15 amino acids. Looked up from germline, CDR1 is SGHAT and CDR2 is FQNNGV. The V and J ends lost 5 bases and 3 bases respectively, with 15 bases between them.

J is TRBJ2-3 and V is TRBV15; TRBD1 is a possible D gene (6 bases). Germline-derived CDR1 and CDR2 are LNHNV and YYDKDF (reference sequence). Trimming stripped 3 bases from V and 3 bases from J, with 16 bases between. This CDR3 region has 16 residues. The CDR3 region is CATSRSDRRATDTQYF. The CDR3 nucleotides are TGTGCCACCAGCAGGAGCGACAGGCGGGCTACAGATACGCAGTATTTT.

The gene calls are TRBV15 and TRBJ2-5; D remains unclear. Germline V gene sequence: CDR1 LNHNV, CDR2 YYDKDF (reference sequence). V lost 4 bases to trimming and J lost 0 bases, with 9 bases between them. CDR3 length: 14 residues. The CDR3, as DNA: TGTGCCACCAGCAAGGGTCAGAACCAAGAGACCCAGTACTTC. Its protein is CATSKGQNQETQYF.

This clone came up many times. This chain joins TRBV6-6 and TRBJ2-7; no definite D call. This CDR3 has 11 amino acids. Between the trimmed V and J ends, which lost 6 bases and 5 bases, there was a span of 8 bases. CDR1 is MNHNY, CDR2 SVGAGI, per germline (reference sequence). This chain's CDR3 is CASSPLNEQYF. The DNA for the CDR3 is TGTGCCAGCAGCCCCCTCAACGAGCAGTACTTC.

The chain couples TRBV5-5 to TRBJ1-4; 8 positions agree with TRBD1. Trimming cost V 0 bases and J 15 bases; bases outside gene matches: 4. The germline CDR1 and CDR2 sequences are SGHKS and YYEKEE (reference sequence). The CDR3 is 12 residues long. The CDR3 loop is CASSLEDRGMFF. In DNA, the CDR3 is TGTGCCAGCAGCTTGGAAGACAGGGGAATGTTTTTT. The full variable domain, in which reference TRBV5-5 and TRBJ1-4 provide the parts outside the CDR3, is DAGVTQSPTHLIKTRGQQVTLRCSPISGHKSVSWYQQVLGQGPQFIFQYYEKEERGRGNFPDRFSARQFPNYSSELNVNALLLGDSALYLCASSLEDRGMFFGSGTQLSVL.

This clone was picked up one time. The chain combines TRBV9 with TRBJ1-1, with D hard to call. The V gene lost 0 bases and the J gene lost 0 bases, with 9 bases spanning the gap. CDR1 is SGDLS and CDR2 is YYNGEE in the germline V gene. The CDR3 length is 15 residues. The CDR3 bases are TGTGCCAGCAGCGTAGGCCCCGACTTGAACACTGAAGCTTTCTTT. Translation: CASSVGPDLNTEAFF.

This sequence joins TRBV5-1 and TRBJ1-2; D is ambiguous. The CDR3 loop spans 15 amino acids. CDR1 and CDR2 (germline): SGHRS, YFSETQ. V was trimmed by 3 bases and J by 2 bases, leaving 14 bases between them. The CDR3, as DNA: TGCGCCAGCAGCTGGAGTCTCCAGAGCAACTATGGCTACACCTTC. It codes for CASSWSLQSNYGYTF.

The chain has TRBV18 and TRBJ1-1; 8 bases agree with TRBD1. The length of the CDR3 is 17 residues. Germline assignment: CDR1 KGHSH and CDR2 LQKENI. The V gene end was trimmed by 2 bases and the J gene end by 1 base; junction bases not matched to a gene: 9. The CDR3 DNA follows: TGTGCCAGCTCACCATACTCAGGGGGCGCCCCGAACACTGAAGCTTTCTTT. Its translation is CASSPYSGGAPNTEAFF.

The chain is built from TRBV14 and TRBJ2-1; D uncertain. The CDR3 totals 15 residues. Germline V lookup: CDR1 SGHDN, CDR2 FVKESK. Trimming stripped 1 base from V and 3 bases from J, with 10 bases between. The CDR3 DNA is TGTGCCAGCAGCCAAGGAGCACCTGACTACAATGAGCAGTTCTTC. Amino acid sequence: CASSQGAPDYNEQFF. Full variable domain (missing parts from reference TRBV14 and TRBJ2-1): EAGVTQFPSHSVIEKGQTVTLRCDPISGHDNLYWYRRVMGKEIKFLLHFVKESKQDESGMPNNRFLAERTGGTYSTLKVQPAELEDSGVYFCASSQGAPDYNEQFFGPGTRLTVL.

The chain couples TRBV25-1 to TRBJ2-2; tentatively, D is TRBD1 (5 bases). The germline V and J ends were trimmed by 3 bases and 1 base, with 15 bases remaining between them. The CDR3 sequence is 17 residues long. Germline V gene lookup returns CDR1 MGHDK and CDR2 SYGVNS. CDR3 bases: TGTGCCAGCAGTGAGCCCGCAGGGCGAAAGAACACCGGGGAGCTGTTTTTT. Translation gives CASSEPAGRKNTGELFF.

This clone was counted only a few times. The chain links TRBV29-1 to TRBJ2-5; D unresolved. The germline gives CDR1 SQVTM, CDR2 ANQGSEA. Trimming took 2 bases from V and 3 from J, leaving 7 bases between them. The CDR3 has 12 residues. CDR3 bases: TGCAGCGTTGAAACGGAAAAAGAGACCCAGTACTTC. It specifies CSVETEKETQYF. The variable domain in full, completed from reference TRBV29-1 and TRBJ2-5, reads SAVISQKPSRDICQRGTSLTIQCQVDSQVTMMFWYRQQPGQSLTLIATANQGSEATYESGFVIDKFPISRPNLTFSTLTVSNMSPEDSSIYLCSVETEKETQYFGPGTRLLVL.

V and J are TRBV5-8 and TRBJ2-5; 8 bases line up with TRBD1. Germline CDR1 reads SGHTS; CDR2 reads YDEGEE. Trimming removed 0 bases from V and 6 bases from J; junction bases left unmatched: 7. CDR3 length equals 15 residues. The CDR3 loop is CASSLETGAGKTQYF. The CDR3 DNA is TGTGCCAGCAGCTTGGAGACAGGGGCAGGAAAGACCCAGTACTTC.

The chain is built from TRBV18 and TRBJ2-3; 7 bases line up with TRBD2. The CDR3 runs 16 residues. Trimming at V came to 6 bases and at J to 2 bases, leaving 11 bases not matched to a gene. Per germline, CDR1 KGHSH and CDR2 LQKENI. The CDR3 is CASSPSASGNTDTQYF. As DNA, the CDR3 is TGTGCCAGCTCGCCCTCGGCTAGCGGTAACACAGATACGCAGTATTTT. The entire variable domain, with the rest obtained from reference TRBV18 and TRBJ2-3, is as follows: NAGVMQNPRHLVRRRGQEARLRCSPMKGHSHVYWYRQLPEEGLKFMVYLQKENIIDESGMPKERFSAEFPKEGPSILRIQQVVRGDSAAYFCASSPSASGNTDTQYFGPGTRLTVL.

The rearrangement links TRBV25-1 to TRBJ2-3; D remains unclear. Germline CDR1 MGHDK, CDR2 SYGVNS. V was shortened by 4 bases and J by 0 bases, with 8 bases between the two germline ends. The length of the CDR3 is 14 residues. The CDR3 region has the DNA TGTGCCAGCAGTGTGGATGCTAGCACAGATACGCAGTATTTT. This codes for CASSVDASTDTQYF. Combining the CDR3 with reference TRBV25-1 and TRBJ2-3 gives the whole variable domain EADIYQTPRYLVIGTGKKITLECSQTMGHDKMYWYQQDPGMELHLIHYSYGVNSTEKGDLSSESTVSRIRTEHFPLTLESARPSHTSQYLCASSVDASTDTQYFGPGTRLTVL.

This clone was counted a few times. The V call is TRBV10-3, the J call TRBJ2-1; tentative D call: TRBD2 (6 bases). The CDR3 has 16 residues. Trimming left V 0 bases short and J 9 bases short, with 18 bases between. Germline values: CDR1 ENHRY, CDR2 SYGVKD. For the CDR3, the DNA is TGTGCCATCAGTGAGTCCACTAGCATGACTTTGGTTGAGCAGTTCTTC. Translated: CAISESTSMTLVEQFF.

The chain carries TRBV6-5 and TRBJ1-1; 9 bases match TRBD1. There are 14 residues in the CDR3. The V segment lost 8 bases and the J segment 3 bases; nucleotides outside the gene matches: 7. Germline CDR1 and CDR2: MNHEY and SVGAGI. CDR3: CASLRQGEYTEAFF. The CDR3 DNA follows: TGTGCCAGCTTGCGACAGGGGGAATACACTGAAGCTTTCTTT.

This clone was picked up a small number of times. The CDR3 is CASSEAPGTSGRADTQYF. For the CDR3, the DNA is TGTGCCAGCAGTGAAGCGCCCGGGACTAGCGGGCGTGCAGATACGCAGTATTTT. The chain couples TRBV2 to TRBJ2-3, with TRBD2 identical over 12 bases. Germline trimming cut 0 bases from V and 4 bases from J; bases unmatched to any gene: 8. This CDR3 is built from 18 residues. CDR1 is SNHLY, CDR2 FYNNEI, per germline.

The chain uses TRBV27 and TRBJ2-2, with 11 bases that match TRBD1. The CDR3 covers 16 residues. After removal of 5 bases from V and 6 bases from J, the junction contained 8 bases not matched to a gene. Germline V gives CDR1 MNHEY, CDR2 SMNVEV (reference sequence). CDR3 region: CASSPYTDRGPGELFF. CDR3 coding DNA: TGTGCCAGCAGTCCCTATACGGACAGGGGGCCCGGGGAGCTGTTTTTT.

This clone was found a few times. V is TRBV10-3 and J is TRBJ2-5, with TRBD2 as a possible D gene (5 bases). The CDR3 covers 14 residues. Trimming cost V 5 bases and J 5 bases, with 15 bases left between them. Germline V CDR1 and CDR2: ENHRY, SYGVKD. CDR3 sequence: CAISLAGAIETQYF. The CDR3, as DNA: TGTGCCATCAGTTTGGCGGGCGCGATTGAGACCCAGTACTTC.

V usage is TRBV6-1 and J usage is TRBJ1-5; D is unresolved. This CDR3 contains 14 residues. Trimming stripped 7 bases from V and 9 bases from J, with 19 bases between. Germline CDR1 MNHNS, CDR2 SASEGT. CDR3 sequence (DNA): TGTGCCAGCACCGCGACCCTCTCTGCATGGCCCCAGCATTTT. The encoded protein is CASTATLSAWPQHF.

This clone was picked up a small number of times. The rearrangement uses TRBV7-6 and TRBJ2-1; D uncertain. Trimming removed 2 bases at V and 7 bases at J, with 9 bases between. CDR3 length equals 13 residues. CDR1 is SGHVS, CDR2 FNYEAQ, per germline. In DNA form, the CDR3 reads TGTGCCAGCAGCTTAAACCAATTGAATGAGCAGTTCTTC. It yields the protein CASSLNQLNEQFF.

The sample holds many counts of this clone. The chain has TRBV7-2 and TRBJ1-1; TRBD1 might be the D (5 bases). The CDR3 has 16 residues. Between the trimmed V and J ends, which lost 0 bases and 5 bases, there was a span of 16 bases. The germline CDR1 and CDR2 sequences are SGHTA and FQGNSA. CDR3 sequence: CASSLALGDGGTEAFF. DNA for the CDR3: TGTGCCAGCAGCTTAGCGCTAGGGGACGGAGGGACTGAAGCTTTCTTT.